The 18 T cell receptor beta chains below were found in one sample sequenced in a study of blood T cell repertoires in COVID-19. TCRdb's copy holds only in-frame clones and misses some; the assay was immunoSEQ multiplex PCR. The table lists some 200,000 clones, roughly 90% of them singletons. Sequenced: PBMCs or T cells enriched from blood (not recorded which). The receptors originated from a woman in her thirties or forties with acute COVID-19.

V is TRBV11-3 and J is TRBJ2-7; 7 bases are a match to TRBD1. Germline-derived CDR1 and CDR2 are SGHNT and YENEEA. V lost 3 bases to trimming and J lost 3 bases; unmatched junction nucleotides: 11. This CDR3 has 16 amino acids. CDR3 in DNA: TGTGCCAGCAGCTTCTACGACAGGGAGCGCTTCTACGAGCAGTACGTC. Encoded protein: CASSFYDRERFYEQYV.

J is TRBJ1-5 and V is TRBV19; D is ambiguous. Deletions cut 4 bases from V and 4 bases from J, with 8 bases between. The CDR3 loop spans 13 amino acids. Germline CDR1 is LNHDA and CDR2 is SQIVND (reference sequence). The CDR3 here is CASSRNRNQPQHF. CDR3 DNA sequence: TGTGCCAGTAGTAGGAACAGAAATCAGCCCCAGCATTTT.

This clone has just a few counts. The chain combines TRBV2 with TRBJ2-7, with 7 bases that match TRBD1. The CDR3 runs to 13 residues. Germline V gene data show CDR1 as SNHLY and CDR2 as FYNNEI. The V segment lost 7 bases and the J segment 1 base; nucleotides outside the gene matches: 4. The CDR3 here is CASTSGQSYEQYF. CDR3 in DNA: TGTGCCAGCACCTCGGGACAGTCCTACGAGCAGTACTTC.

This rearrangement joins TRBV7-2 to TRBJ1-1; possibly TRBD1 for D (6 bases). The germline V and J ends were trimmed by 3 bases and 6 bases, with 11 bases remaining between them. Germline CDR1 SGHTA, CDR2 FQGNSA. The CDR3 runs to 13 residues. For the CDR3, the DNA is TGTGCCAGCAGCTTGACGCCAGGGGCTGAAGCTTTCTTT. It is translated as CASSLTPGAEAFF.

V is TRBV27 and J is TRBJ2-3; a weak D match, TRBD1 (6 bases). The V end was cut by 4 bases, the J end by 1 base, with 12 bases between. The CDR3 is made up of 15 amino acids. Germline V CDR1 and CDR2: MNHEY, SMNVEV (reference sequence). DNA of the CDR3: TGTGCCAGCAGTTCGCCGTACAGGGGCACAGATACGCAGTATTTT. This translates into CASSSPYRGTDTQYF.

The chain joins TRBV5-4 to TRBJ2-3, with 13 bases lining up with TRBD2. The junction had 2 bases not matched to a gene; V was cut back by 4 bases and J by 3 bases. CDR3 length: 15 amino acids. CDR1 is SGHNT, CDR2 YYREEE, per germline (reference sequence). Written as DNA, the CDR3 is TGTGCCAGCAGCGAGGGACTAGCGGGAACAGATACGCAGTATTTT. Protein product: CASSEGLAGTDTQYF.

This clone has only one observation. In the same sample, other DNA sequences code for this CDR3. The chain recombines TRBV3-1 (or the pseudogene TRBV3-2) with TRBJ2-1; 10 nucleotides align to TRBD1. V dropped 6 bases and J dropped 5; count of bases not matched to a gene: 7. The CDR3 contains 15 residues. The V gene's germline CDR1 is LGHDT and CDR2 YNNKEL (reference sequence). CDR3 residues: CASRPGQGFDNEQFF. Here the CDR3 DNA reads TGTGCCAGCAGACCGGGACAGGGGTTTGACAATGAGCAGTTCTTC.

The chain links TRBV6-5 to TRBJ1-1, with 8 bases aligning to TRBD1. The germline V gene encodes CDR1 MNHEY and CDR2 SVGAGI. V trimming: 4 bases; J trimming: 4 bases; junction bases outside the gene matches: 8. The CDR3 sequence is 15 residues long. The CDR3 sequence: CASSSQSTGGTEAFF. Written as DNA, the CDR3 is TGTGCCAGCAGTTCTCAATCAACAGGGGGCACTGAAGCTTTCTTT.

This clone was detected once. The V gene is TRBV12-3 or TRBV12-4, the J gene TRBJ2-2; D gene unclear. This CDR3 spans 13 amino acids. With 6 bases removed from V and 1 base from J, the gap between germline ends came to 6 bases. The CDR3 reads CASRLQNTGELFF. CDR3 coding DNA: TGTGCCAGCAGACTACAGAACACCGGGGAGCTGTTTTTT.

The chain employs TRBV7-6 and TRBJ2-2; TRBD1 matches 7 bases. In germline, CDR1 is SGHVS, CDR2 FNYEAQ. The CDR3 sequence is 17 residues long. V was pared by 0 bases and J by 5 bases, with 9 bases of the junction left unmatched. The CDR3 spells CASSLADPWDRTGELFF. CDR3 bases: TGTGCCAGCAGCTTAGCGGACCCATGGGACAGAACCGGGGAGCTGTTTTTT.

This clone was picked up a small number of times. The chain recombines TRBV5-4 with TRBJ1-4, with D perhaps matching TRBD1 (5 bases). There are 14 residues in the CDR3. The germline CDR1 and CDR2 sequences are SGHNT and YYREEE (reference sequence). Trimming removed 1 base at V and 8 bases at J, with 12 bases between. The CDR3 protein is CASSLWGAGEKLFF. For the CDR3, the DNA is TGTGCCAGCAGCTTGTGGGGCGCTGGGGAAAAACTGTTTTTT.

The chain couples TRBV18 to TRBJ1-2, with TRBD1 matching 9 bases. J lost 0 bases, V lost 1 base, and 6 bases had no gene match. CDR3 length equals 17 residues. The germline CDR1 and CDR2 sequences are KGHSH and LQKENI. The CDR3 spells CASSPRDREEANYGYTF. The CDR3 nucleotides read TGTGCCAGCTCACCACGGGACAGGGAAGAAGCTAACTATGGCTACACCTTC.

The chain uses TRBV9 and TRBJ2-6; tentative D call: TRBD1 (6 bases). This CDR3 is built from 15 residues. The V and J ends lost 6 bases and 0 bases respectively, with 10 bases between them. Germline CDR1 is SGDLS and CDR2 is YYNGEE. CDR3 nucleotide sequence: TGTGCCAGCAAAACAGGGAACTCTGGGGCCAACGTCCTGACTTTC. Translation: CASKTGNSGANVLTF. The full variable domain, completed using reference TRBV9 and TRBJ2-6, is DSGVTQTPKHLITATGQRVTLRCSPRSGDLSVYWYQQSLDQGLQFLIQYYNGEERAKGNILERFSAQQFPDLHSELNLSSLELGDSALYFCASKTGNSGANVLTFGAGSRLTVL.

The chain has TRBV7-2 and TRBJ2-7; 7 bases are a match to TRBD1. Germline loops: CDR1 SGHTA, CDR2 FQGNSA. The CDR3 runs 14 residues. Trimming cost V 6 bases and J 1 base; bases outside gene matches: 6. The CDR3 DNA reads TGTGCCAGCAGGCGTGGGACAGATTCCTACGAGCAGTACTTC. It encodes CASRRGTDSYEQYF.

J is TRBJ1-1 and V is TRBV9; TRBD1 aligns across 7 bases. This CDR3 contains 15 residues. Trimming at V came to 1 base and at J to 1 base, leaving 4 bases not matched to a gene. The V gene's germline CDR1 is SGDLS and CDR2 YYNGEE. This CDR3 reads CASSVNAGGNTEAFF. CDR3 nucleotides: TGTGCCAGCAGCGTAAACGCAGGGGGGAACACTGAAGCTTTCTTT.

The CDR3 protein is CASSSSGQGWTEAFF. The CDR3 DNA is TGTGCCAGCAGCTCGTCCGGACAGGGGTGGACTGAAGCTTTCTTT. This chain uses TRBV3-1 (or the pseudogene TRBV3-2) with TRBJ1-1, with 9 bases fitting TRBD1. The CDR3 has 15 amino acids. V was clipped by 5 bases and J by 5 bases; unmatched bases: 9. Germline assignment: CDR1 LGHDT and CDR2 YNNKEL (reference sequence).

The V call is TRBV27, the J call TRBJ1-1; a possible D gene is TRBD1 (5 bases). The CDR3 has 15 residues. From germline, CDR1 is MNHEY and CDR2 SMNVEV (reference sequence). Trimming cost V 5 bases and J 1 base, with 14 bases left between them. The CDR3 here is CASSPRTTGNTEAFF. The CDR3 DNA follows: TGTGCCAGCAGTCCCCGGACAACAGGGAACACTGAAGCTTTCTTT.

CDR3: CASSGIGGDTQYF. Here the CDR3 DNA reads TGCGCCAGCAGCGGCATAGGGGGTGATACGCAGTATTTT. V is TRBV5-1 and J is TRBJ2-3; D possibly corresponds to TRBD1 (6 bases). The ends were cut back, 4 bases at V and 6 bases at J, with 12 bases in the middle. From germline, CDR1 is SGHRS and CDR2 YFSETQ. This CDR3 is 13 amino acids long.